This T cell receptor beta chain was captured by sequencing in a study of T-cell reconstitution after alpha-beta-depleted transplantation in children. Study conclusions and caveats: A year had passed since transplant, and T-cell counts and diversity by then came mostly from newly produced T cells.

This sample's TCRbeta library carried unique molecular identifier barcodes. TCRdb reprocessed the PCR reads with MiXCR, giving one entry per CDR3 protein. Of 130,000 to 150,000 distinct CDR3 sequences in the sample, about 8.8% were seen once. This clonotype came up many times. Its antigen is still unknown. V lost 1 base and J lost 5, with 11 bases in between. This CDR3 is 14 amino acids long. CDR1 and CDR2 (germline): MGHRA, YSYEKL. The material was PBMCs, mostly from graft donor cells, obtained 180 days after TCRalphabeta/CD19-depleted stem cell transplant. This sequence was found in a female patient aged 2-10 years who had a stem cell transplant for congenital amegakaryocytic thrombocytopenia, so the T cells may come from the graft donor. This rearrangement joins TRBV4-1 to TRBJ1-2; a weak D match, TRBD1 (6 bases). The CDR3 coding sequence is TGCGCCAGCAGCCAAGGACAGGTCTTTTATGGCTACACCTTC. Translated: CASSQGQVFYGYTF.